The 31 T cell receptor beta chains below all came from one sample that was sequenced in a study of T cell responses to AZD1222 COVID-19 vaccine. The table came from immunoSEQ multiplex PCR; TCRdb's copy has only in-frame clones and leaves some out. The profile shows around 99,000 clones, roughly 87% of them singletons. The material sequenced was peripheral blood, taken on day 0 of AZD1222 vaccination. Source of these receptors: an adult in good health.

This rearrangement joins TRBV9 to TRBJ2-7; TRBD2 might be the D (6 bases). Trimming removed 4 bases at V and 4 bases at J, with 15 bases between. The CDR3 length is 14 residues. The V gene's germline CDR1 is SGDLS and CDR2 YYNGEE. Written as DNA, the CDR3 is TGTGCCAGCAGCCCCTGGGACTCGGGATACGAGCAGTACTTC. Protein: CASSPWDSGYEQYF.

The rearrangement links TRBV6-2 or TRBV6-3 to TRBJ2-7; 10 bases map to TRBD2. With V trimmed by 0 bases and J by 3 bases, 2 bases remained unmatched. The CDR3 consists of 15 residues. The germline V gene encodes CDR1 MNHEY and CDR2 SVGEGT. CDR3 in amino acids: CASSYSKREGYEQYF. CDR3 nucleotides: TGTGCCAGCAGTTACTCAAAGCGGGAGGGCTACGAGCAGTACTTC.

The gene calls are TRBV15 and TRBJ2-5; tentative D call: TRBD2 (5 bases). This CDR3 is built from 14 residues. Germline V lookup: CDR1 LNHNV, CDR2 YYDKDF (reference sequence). V was cut by 0 bases and J by 4 bases, with 9 bases left in between. CDR3 amino acids: CATSRERGGETQYF. CDR3 coding DNA: TGTGCCACCAGCAGAGAACGGGGTGGAGAGACCCAGTACTTC.

The chain carries TRBV6-5 and TRBJ1-5; weak D call: TRBD1 (6 bases). V shed 2 bases and J shed 5 bases, with 10 bases lying between them. The CDR3 loop spans 14 amino acids. Looked up from germline, CDR1 is MNHEY and CDR2 is SVGAGI. DNA of the CDR3: TGTGCCAGCAGTTACAGGGCAGGGGATCAGCCCCAGCATTTT. It specifies CASSYRAGDQPQHF.

The chain employs TRBV28 and TRBJ2-6, with D hard to call. The CDR3 has 14 residues. Germline-derived CDR1 and CDR2 are MDHEN and SYDVKM. Trimming removed 3 bases from V and 0 bases from J, with 3 bases in between. The CDR3: CASSFSSGANVLTF. The CDR3 DNA reads TGTGCCAGCAGTTTTTCCTCTGGGGCCAACGTCCTGACTTTC.

V is TRBV18 and J is TRBJ1-3; D may be TRBD1 (5 bases). V was shortened by 0 bases and J by 1 base, with 13 bases between the two germline ends. Germline V gives CDR1 KGHSH, CDR2 LQKENI. The CDR3 is made up of 17 amino acids. Here the CDR3 reads CASSPPGDSLSGNTIYF. The CDR3 DNA reads as TGTGCCAGCTCACCACCTGGAGACAGTCTATCTGGAAACACCATATATTTT.

V usage is TRBV7-9 and J usage is TRBJ1-2; D unclear. Germline CDR1 SEHNR, CDR2 FQNEAQ (reference sequence). There are 14 residues in the CDR3. Trimming removed 2 bases at V and 6 bases at J, with 13 bases between. In DNA, the CDR3 is TGTGCCAGCAGCTTAACGACAAGGACGAATGGCTACACCTTC. Translating gives CASSLTTRTNGYTF.

The V and J genes are TRBV6-8 and TRBJ1-5; D unclear. This CDR3 spans 19 amino acids. Germline CDR1 MNHGY, CDR2 SAAAGT. The V and J ends lost 3 bases and 0 bases respectively, with 21 bases between them. CDR3 residues: CASSYLDLLGFYSNQPQHF. In DNA form, the CDR3 reads TGTGCCAGCAGTTATTTGGACCTGTTAGGCTTCTATAGCAATCAGCCCCAGCATTTT.

The chain links TRBV3-1 (or the pseudogene TRBV3-2) to TRBJ2-5; D not resolved. Germline values: CDR1 LGHDT, CDR2 YNNKEL (reference sequence). There are 12 residues in the CDR3. Trimming removed 5 bases from V and 5 bases from J, with 9 bases in between. CDR3 sequence (DNA): TGTGCCAGCAGCGGAAATGGGGAGACCCAGTACTTC. Its translation is CASSGNGETQYF.

The rearrangement links TRBV18 to TRBJ2-3; 10 bases match TRBD2. J lost 1 base, V lost 4 bases, and 5 bases had no gene match. The CDR3 has 16 amino acids. Germline values: CDR1 KGHSH, CDR2 LQKENI. The CDR3 DNA sequence: TGTGCCAGCTCACGGGCTAGCGGGGGTGGCACAGATACGCAGTATTTT. It yields the protein CASSRASGGGTDTQYF.

The gene calls are TRBV25-1 and TRBJ2-7; unclear D gene. V was trimmed by 3 bases and J by 3 bases, leaving 0 bases between them. CDR1 MGHDK and CDR2 SYGVNS come from the germline V gene. This CDR3 comprises 10 residues. DNA for the CDR3: TGTGCCAGCAGTGACTACGAGCAGTACTTC. This encodes CASSDYEQYF.

V is TRBV11-3 and J is TRBJ2-2, with 7 bases fitting TRBD1. Germline CDR1 is SGHNT and CDR2 is YENEEA. The trim removed 8 bases at V and 4 bases at J, leaving 7 bases unmatched. The CDR3 is 14 residues long. The CDR3 bases are TGTGCCAGCCGGGACAGAAGAACCACCGGGGAGCTGTTTTTT. As protein: CASRDRRTTGELFF.

This chain uses TRBV6-1 with TRBJ2-7, with D maybe TRBD1 (6 bases). The CDR3 is made up of 17 amino acids. V was trimmed by 2 bases and J by 3 bases, leaving 20 bases between them. Germline V gene data show CDR1 as MNHNS and CDR2 as SASEGT. CDR3 DNA: TGTGCCAGCAGTGAAAACAGGGCCAGCTTTGGGCTCTACGAGCAGTACTTC. It encodes CASSENRASFGLYEQYF.

The CDR3 bases are TGTGCCAGCAGTCAGACTAGCGGGGGGTCAGATACGCAGTATTTT. Its protein is CASSQTSGGSDTQYF. The chain has TRBV6-2 or TRBV6-3 and TRBJ2-3; TRBD2 matches at 13 bases. J lost 4 bases, V lost 5 bases, and 3 bases had no gene match. There are 15 residues in the CDR3. CDR1 and CDR2 (germline): MNHEY, SVGEGT.

This clone was counted a single time. The chain is built from TRBV7-6 and TRBJ2-5, with 10 nucleotides matching TRBD2. The CDR3 consists of 19 residues. Trimming took 5 bases from V and 2 from J; bases not matched to a gene: 17. The germline CDR1 and CDR2 sequences are SGHVS and FNYEAQ. For the CDR3, the DNA is TGTGCCAGCAGCACCGTTGCTAGCGGGGGATTTCGAATTCAAGAGACCCAGTACTTC. It encodes CASSTVASGGFRIQETQYF.

The V call is TRBV19, the J call TRBJ1-1; 8 bases are a match to TRBD1. CDR1 is LNHDA, CDR2 SQIVND, per germline (reference sequence). The ends lost 5 bases at V and 7 bases at J; junction bases unmatched: 9. The CDR3 loop spans 14 amino acids. CDR3 sequence reads: CASSFGQGKIEAFF. The CDR3 DNA reads TGTGCCAGTAGTTTCGGACAGGGAAAGATTGAAGCTTTCTTT. The variable domain in full, completed from reference TRBV19 and TRBJ1-1, reads DGGITQSPKYLFRKEGQNVTLSCEQNLNHDAMYWYRQDPGQGLRLIYYSQIVNDFQKGDIAEGYSVSREKKESFPLTVTSAQKNPTAFYLCASSFGQGKIEAFFGQGTRLTVV.

The chain employs TRBV28 and TRBJ2-3, with D perhaps matching TRBD1 (6 bases). With 4 bases removed from V and 2 bases from J, the gap between germline ends came to 22 bases. This CDR3 comprises 18 residues. Germline V gives CDR1 MDHEN, CDR2 SYDVKM. CDR3 nucleotide sequence: TGTGCCAGCAGTTCCTACCTCGTAGCGTCAGGGGACACAGATACGCAGTATTTT. It translates to CASSSYLVASGDTDTQYF.

The chain combines TRBV27 with TRBJ1-2; D ambiguous. The CDR3 has 14 residues. The V gene lost 8 bases and the J gene lost 0 bases, with 13 bases spanning the gap. The germline V gene encodes CDR1 MNHEY and CDR2 SMNVEV (reference sequence). Here the CDR3 reads CASVRVTANYGYTF. Here the CDR3 DNA reads TGTGCCAGCGTACGGGTTACCGCTAACTATGGCTACACCTTC.

The chain links TRBV15 to TRBJ1-1; D remains ambiguous. CDR1 is LNHNV, CDR2 YYDKDF, per germline (reference sequence). CDR3 size: 14 residues. V lost 0 bases, J lost 4 bases, and 9 bases lay in between. The CDR3 region has the DNA TGTGCCACCAGCAGAGATCTAGTGGGCACTGAAGCTTTCTTT. Protein: CATSRDLVGTEAFF.

The chain is built from TRBV10-3 and TRBJ2-2; TRBD2 matches at 9 bases. The CDR3 spans 16 residues. Germline V gene data show CDR1 as ENHRY and CDR2 as SYGVKD. V lost 3 bases and J lost 3; bases outside the gene matches: 5. CDR3 DNA: TGTGCCATCAGTGACCGAGCGGGAGGAGACACCGGGGAGCTGTTTTTT. Protein product: CAISDRAGGDTGELFF.

The chain joins TRBV5-1 to TRBJ2-3; no definite D call. From germline, CDR1 is SGHRS and CDR2 YFSETQ. There are 13 residues in the CDR3. V lost 1 base, J lost 5 bases, and 8 bases lay in between. The CDR3 sequence is CASSLLEQDTQYF. The CDR3 region has the DNA TGCGCCAGCAGCTTGTTAGAACAAGATACGCAGTATTTT.

The chain recombines TRBV5-1 with TRBJ1-1; D not resolved. Germline lookup yields CDR1 SGHRS and CDR2 YFSETQ. V shed 0 bases and J shed 2 bases, with 14 bases lying between them. The CDR3 has 16 amino acids. The CDR3 sequence: CASSLAGRPDNTEAFF. The CDR3 DNA follows: TGCGCCAGCAGCTTGGCCGGTCGACCTGATAACACTGAAGCTTTCTTT.

This clone has just a few counts. CDR3 residues: CASSPRGTSYNEQFF. The CDR3 nucleotides read TGTGCCAGCAGCCCGCGCGGGACTTCCTACAATGAGCAGTTCTTC. V gene TRBV9 combines with J gene TRBJ2-1, with a tentative D call TRBD2 (6 bases). CDR1 and CDR2 from the germline V gene are SGDLS and YYNGEE. The CDR3 is 15 amino acids. Trimming shortened V by 4 bases and J by 1 base, and 12 bases separated the two germline ends.

This clone was seen just once. The chain has TRBV6-5 and TRBJ2-1, with TRBD2 matching 7 bases. The junction had 6 bases not matched to a gene; V was cut back by 3 bases and J by 4 bases. Germline CDR1 reads MNHEY; CDR2 reads SVGAGI. The CDR3 sequence is 15 residues long. This CDR3 reads CASSYDTGGYNEQFF. The CDR3 DNA reads as TGTGCCAGCAGTTATGATACGGGGGGATACAATGAGCAGTTCTTC.

V usage is TRBV6-7 and J usage is TRBJ2-1; the D is unclear. TRBV6-7 is marked as an open reading frame, function uncertain. CDR3 length equals 16 residues. V lost 7 bases to trimming and J lost 0 bases, with 16 bases between them. CDR3 nucleotide sequence: TGTGCCAGCAATCCAATGGCAAGAAGCTCCTACAATGAGCAGTTCTTC. Amino acid sequence: CASNPMARSSYNEQFF.

This sequence joins TRBV11-2 and TRBJ1-3; D gene ambiguous. CDR1 and CDR2 (germline): SGHAT, FQNNGV. The ends were cut back, 5 bases at V and 0 bases at J, with 14 bases in the middle. The CDR3 has 16 residues. The CDR3 region is CASSLSDGASGNTIYF. Here the CDR3 DNA reads TGTGCCAGCAGCCTCTCCGACGGAGCCTCTGGAAACACCATATATTTT.

V usage is TRBV19 and J usage is TRBJ1-1; 9 bases align to TRBD1. After removal of 1 base from V and 3 bases from J, the junction contained 0 bases not matched to a gene. CDR1 and CDR2 (germline): LNHDA, SQIVND (reference sequence). The CDR3 length is 14 residues. This chain's CDR3 is CASSIGTGDTEAFF. CDR3 bases: TGTGCCAGTAGTATAGGGACAGGGGACACTGAAGCTTTCTTT. Combining the CDR3 with reference TRBV19 and TRBJ1-1 gives the whole variable domain DGGITQSPKYLFRKEGQNVTLSCEQNLNHDAMYWYRQDPGQGLRLIYYSQIVNDFQKGDIAEGYSVSREKKESFPLTVTSAQKNPTAFYLCASSIGTGDTEAFFGQGTRLTVV.

The V and J genes are TRBV20-1 and TRBJ2-7; D unclear. The CDR3 sequence is 11 residues long. Between the trimmed V and J ends, which lost 6 bases and 7 bases, there was a span of 13 bases. CDR1 is DFQATT, CDR2 SNEGSKA, per germline (reference sequence). Here the CDR3 DNA reads TGCAGTGCCCCGTGGACGAGGGAGCAGTACTTC. Amino acids: CSAPWTREQYF.

This clone was observed once. This chain links TRBV11-2 with TRBJ1-3, with D tentatively TRBD1 (5 bases). This CDR3 is built from 15 residues. V lost 5 bases and J 4 bases, leaving 15 bases between the germline ends. The germline V gene encodes CDR1 SGHAT and CDR2 FQNNGV. CDR3 coding DNA: TGTGCCAGCAGCGACCGGGGACCAACCGGAAACACCATATATTTT. Protein: CASSDRGPTGNTIYF.

V and J are TRBV24-1 and TRBJ2-5; 9 bases are shared with TRBD2. Germline-derived CDR1 and CDR2 are KGHDR and SFDVKD. CDR3 length equals 15 residues. The ends lost 5 bases at V and 2 bases at J; junction bases unmatched: 5. The CDR3 loop is CATSAPSGAQETQYF. As DNA, the CDR3 is TGTGCCACCAGTGCCCCTAGCGGGGCTCAAGAGACCCAGTACTTC.

The chain recombines TRBV19 with TRBJ1-4, with TRBD1 as a possible D gene (5 bases). Per the germline V gene, CDR1 is LNHDA and CDR2 is SQIVND (reference sequence). The CDR3 has 15 amino acids. Trimming took off 5 bases at V and 4 bases at J, with 14 bases between the two ends. CDR3 amino acids: CASSPPGAVNEKLFF. CDR3 coding DNA: TGTGCCAGTAGTCCCCCCGGGGCAGTTAATGAAAAACTGTTTTTT.